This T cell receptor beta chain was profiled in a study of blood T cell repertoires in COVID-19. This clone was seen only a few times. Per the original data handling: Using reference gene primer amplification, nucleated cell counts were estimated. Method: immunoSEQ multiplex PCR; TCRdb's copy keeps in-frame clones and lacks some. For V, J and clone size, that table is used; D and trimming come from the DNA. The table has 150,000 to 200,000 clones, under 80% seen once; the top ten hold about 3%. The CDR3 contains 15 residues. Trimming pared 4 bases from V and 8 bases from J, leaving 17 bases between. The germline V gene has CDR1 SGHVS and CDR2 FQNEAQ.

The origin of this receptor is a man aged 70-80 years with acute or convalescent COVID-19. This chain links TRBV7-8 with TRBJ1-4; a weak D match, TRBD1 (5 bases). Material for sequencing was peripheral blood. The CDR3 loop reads CASSSLVGAEEKLFF. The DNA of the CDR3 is TGTGCCAGCAGCTCACTGGTAGGGGCCGAAGAAAAACTGTTTTTT.